This T cell receptor beta chain comes out of a study of OX40 agonist ivuxolimab in advanced cancers. Study background: Enrolled patients in dose escalation had cancers that were hepatocellular carcinoma, melanoma, renal cell or head and neck cancer. Study-wide results and limits: Both blood CD4+ and CD8+ T cells showed clonal growth by week 6 at 0.1 to 3.0 mg/kg.

Concerning this clone itself: Its antigen remains unknown.

Produced via immunoSEQ multiplex PCR; TCRdb's table is partial and in-frame only. Of around 35,000 clones in the sample, around 84% are singletons; the top ten hold around 13%. CDR3 length: 14 residues. Trimming removed 3 bases at V and 5 bases at J, with 10 bases between. Germline CDR1 MGHRA, CDR2 YSYEKL. A history of autoimmune disease or systemic immunosuppression excluded patients. This chain links TRBV4-1 with TRBJ1-4; a weak D match, TRBD1 (6 bases). Here the sequenced sample was CD4+ or CD8+ T cells sorted from blood, taken in a trial of the OX40 agonist ivuxolimab. This clonotype originated in an adult with an advanced solid tumor such as melanoma, head and neck, liver or kidney cancer. The CDR3 sequence is CASSHPDRNEKLFF. CDR3 in DNA: TGCGCCAGCAGCCATCCTGACAGGAATGAAAAACTGTTTTTT.